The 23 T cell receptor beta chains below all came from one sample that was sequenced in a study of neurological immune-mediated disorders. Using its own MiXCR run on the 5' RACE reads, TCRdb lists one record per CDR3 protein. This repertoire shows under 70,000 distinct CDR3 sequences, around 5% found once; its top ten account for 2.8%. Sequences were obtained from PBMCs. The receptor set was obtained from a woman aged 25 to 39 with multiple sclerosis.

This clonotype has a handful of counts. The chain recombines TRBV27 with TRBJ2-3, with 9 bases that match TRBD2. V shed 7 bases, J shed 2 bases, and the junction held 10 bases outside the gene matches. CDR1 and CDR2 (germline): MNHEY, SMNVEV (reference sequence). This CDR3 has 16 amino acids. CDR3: CASKKGLAEVTDTQYF. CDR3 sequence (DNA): TGTGCCAGCAAAAAGGGACTAGCAGAAGTCACAGATACGCAGTATTTT.

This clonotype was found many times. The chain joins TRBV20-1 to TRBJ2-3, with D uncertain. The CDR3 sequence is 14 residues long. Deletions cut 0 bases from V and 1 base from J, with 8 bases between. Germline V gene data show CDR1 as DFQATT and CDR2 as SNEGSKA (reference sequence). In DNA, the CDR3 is TGCAGTGCTAGAGATCCCGTAGGCACAGATACGCAGTATTTT. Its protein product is CSARDPVGTDTQYF.

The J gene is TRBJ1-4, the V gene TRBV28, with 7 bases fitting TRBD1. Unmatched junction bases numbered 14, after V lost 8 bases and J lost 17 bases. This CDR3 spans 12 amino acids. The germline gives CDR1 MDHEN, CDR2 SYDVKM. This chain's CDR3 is CASSPRGSGHFF. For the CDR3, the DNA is TGTGCCAGCTCACCCAGGGGGTCAGGGCATTTTTTT.

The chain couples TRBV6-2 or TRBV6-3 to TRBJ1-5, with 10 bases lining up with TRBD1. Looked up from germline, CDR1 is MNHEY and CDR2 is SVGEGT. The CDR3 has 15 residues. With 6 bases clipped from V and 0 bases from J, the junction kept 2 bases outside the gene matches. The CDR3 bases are TGTGCCAGCAGCGGGACAGGGGATAGCAATCAGCCCCAGCATTTT. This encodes CASSGTGDSNQPQHF.

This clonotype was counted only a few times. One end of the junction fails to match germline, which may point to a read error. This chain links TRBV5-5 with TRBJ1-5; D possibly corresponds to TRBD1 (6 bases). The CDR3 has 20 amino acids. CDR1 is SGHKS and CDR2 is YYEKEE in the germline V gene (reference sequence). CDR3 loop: CASGATLIPGGIGGEQPQNF. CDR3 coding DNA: TGTGCCAGCGGGGCCACCCTCATACCGGGGGGTATCGGGGGCGAACAGCCCCAGAATTTT.

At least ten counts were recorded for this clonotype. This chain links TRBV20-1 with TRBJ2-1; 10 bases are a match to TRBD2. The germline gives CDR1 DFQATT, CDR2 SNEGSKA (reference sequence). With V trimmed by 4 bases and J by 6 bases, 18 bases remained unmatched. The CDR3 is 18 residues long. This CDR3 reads CSATGRASGGASPNEQFF. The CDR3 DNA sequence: TGCAGTGCTACAGGGCGAGCCAGCGGGGGGGCCTCCCCCAATGAGCAGTTCTTC.

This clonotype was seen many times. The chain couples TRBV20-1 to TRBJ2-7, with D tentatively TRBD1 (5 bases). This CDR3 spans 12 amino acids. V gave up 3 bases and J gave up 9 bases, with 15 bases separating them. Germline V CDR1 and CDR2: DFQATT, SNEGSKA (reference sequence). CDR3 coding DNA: TGCAGTGCTAGGAGACAGTCGTCCGGGCAGTACTTC. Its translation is CSARRQSSGQYF.

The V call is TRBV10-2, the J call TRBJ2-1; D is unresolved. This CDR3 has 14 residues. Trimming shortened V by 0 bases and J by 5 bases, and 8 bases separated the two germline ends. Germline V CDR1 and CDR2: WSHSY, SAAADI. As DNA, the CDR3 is TGCGCCAGCAGTGAGTCGGGTCAGCACAATGAGCAGTTCTTC. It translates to CASSESGQHNEQFF.

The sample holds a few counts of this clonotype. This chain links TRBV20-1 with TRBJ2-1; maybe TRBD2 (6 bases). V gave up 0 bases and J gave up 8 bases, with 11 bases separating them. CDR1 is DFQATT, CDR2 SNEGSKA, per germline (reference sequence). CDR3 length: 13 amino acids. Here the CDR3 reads CSAREPTSHEQFF. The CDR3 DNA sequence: TGCAGTGCTAGAGAGCCGACTAGTCATGAGCAGTTCTTC.

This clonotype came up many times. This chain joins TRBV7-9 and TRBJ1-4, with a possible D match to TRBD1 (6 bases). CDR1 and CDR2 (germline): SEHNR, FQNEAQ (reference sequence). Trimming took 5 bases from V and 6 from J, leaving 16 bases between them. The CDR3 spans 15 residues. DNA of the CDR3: TGTGCCAGCAGCCGGAACAGGGAGGGGGATGAAAAACTGTTTTTT. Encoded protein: CASSRNREGDEKLFF.

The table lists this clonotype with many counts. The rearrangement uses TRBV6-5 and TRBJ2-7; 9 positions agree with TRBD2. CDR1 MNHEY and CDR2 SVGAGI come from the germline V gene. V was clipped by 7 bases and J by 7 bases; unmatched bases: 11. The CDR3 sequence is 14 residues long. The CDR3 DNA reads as TGTGCCAGCAAACCGGGACTAGCCTTCGGGGAGCAGTACTTC. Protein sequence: CASKPGLAFGEQYF.

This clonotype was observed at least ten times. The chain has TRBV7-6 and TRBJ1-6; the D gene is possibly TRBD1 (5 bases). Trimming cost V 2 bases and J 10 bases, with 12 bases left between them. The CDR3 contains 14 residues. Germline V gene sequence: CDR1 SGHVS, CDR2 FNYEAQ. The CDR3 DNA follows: TGTGCCAGCAGCTTATACCCAGAGGGGTCACCCCTCCACTTT. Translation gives CASSLYPEGSPLHF.

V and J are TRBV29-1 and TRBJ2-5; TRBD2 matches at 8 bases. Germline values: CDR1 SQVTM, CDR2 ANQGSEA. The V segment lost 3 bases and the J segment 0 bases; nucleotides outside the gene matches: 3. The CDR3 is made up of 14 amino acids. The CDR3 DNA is TGCAGCGTTGACGCGACTAGCGACCAAGAGACCCAGTACTTC. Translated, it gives CSVDATSDQETQYF.

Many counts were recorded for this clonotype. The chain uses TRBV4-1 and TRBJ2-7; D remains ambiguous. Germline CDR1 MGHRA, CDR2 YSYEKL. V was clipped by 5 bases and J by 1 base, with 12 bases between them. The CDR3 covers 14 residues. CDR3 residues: CASSFRTVSYEQYF. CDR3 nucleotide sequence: TGCGCCAGCAGCTTTCGGACGGTGTCCTACGAGCAGTACTTC.

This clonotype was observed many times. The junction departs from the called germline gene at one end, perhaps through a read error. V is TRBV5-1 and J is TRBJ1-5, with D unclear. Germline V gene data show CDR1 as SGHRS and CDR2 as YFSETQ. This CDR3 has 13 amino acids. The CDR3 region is CASSLDGNQPQNF. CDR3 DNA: TGCGCCAGCAGCTTGGACGGCAATCAGCCCCAGAATTTT.

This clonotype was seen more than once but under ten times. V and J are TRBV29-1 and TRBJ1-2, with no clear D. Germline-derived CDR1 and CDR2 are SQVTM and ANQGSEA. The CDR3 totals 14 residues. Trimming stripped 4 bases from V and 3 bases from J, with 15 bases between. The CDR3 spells CSVVDSREDYGYTF. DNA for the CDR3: TGCAGCGTTGTTGACTCAAGAGAGGACTATGGCTACACCTTC.

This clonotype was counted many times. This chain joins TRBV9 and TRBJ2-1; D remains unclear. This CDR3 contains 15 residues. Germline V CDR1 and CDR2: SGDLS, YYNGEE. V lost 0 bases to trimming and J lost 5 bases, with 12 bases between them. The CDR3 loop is CASSVAAAAHNEQFF. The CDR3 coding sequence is TGTGCCAGCAGCGTAGCTGCGGCAGCCCACAATGAGCAGTTCTTC.

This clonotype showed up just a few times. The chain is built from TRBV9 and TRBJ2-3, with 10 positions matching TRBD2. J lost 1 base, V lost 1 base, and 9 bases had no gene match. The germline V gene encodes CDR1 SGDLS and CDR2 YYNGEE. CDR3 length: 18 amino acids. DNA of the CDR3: TGTGCCAGCAGCGTATTACCAGGGGGGACTAGCGGCACAGATACGCAGTATTTT. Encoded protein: CASSVLPGGTSGTDTQYF.

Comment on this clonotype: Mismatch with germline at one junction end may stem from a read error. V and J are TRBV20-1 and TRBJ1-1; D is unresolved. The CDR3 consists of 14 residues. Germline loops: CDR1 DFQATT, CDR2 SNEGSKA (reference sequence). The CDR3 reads CSARLGGPNTEALF. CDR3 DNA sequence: TGCAGTGCTAGACTCGGAGGGCCGAACACTGAAGCTCTCTTT.

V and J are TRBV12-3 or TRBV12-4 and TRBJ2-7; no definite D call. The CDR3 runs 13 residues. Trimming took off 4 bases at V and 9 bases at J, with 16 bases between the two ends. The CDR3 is CASSSKSWSVQYF. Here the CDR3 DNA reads TGTGCCAGCAGTTCCAAAAGCTGGAGCGTGCAGTACTTC.

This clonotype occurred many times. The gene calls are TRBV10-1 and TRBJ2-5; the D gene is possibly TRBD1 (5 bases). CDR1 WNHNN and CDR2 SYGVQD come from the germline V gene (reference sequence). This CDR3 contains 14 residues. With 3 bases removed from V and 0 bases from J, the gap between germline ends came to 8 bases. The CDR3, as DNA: TGCGCCAGCAGTGAAGAACAGGACCAAGAGACCCAGTACTTC. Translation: CASSEEQDQETQYF.

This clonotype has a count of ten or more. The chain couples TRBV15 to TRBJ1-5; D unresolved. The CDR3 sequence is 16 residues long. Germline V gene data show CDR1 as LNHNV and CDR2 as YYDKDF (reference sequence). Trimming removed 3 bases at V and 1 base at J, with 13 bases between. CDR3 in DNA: TGTGCCACCAGCAGTGGAGGAGGTGACAGCAATCAGCCCCAGCATTTT. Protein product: CATSSGGGDSNQPQHF. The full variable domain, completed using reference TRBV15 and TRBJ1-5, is DAMVIQNPRYQVTQFGKPVTLSCSQTLNHNVMYWYQQKSSQAPKLLFHYYDKDFNNEADTPDNFQSRRPNTSFCFLDIRSPGLGDTAMYLCATSSGGGDSNQPQHFGDGTRLSIL.

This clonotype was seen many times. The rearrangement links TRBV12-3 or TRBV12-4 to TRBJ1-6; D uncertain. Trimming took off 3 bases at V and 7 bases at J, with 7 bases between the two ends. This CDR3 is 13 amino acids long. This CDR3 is CASSFGGNSPLHF. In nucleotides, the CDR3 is TGTGCCAGCAGTTTTGGCGGGAATTCACCCCTCCACTTT.